This TCR beta chain was captured in a study of regulatory T cells in long-lasting Graves disease. On the study more broadly: Antithyroid drugs had been given to newly diagnosed Graves' patients for under 3 months. Overall study findings and caveats: Those with persistent Graves' had less TCR diversity than newly diagnosed patients. TRBV28, TRBJ1-2 and TRBJ2-5 emerged as the favored segments in persistent disease. Clonotypes that were public and shared totalled some 2,900 in persistent patients versus over 800 in new patients.

The time point here: newly diagnosed GD, antithyroid drugs for less than 3 months. After RNA was extracted from PBMCs, the TCR library was made from it. This CDR3 comprises 13 residues. Deletions cut 4 bases from V and 3 bases from J, with 13 bases between. In germline, CDR1 is DFQATT, CDR2 SNEGSKA (reference sequence). Regarding this clonotype: Its antigen is still unknown.

Combining iRepertoire HTBI primers with Arm-PCR of CDR3 regions, the authors built TCR beta libraries. TCRdb recomputed calls from the multiplex PCR reads with MiXCR, one row per CDR3 protein. Of over 300,000 distinct CDR3 sequences in the sample, about 14% were seen once. The rearrangement links TRBV20-1 to TRBJ2-7, with D perhaps matching TRBD2 (5 bases). Sequencing was performed on peripheral blood mononuclear cells (PBMCs), taken at new diagnosis, from a patient treated with antithyroid drugs. This sequence was found in a female donor with Graves disease. CDR3 protein: CSATTNSDYEQYF. CDR3 sequence (DNA): TGCAGTGCTACCACCAATAGCGACTACGAGCAGTACTTC.